This TCR beta chain was found in a study of cytomegalovirus exposure and HLA in healthy donors. A word on this clone: Its specificity is unknown.

Primers included in the PCR were 60 Vbeta and 13 Jbeta primers. TCRdb's copy holds only in-frame clones and misses some; the assay was immunoSEQ multiplex PCR. Of 100,000 to 150,000 clones in the sample, 74% are singletons; the top ten hold 3% to 5%. Study-wide findings and caveats: The classifier reportedly diagnosed cytomegalovirus status with high sensitivity and specificity. Immune exposure information available was restricted to CMV serostatus. Within a later analysis, the majority of CMV-associated TCR beta chains appeared HLA-restricted.

The sequence was obtained from a man in his forties in good health and CMV-seropositive. Sequenced material: PBMCs.

The CDR3 reads CASNRRQGLGTGELFF. CDR3 DNA sequence: TGTGCCAGCAACCGAAGACAGGGTTTGGGCACCGGGGAGCTGTTTTTT. The rearrangement uses TRBV5-4 and TRBJ2-2; 7 bases are shared with TRBD1. Germline V gives CDR1 SGHNT, CDR2 YYREEE (reference sequence). Germline trimming cut 6 bases from V and 4 bases from J; bases unmatched to any gene: 12. CDR3 length equals 16 residues.